This TCR beta chain originates from a study of T cell repertoires in cytomegalovirus infection. Study in general: Signatures in public TCR beta sequences pointed to both CMV infection and matching HLA type. Findings and caveats of the study: Identification of carriers of CMV plus the relevant HLA was achieved through cumulative public TCR beta family frequency. HLA-C-restricted TCR beta clonotypes specific for CMV led the ex vivo response.

TCRdb re-derived calls from the reads in MiXCR, one entry per CDR3 protein. Found here are 310,000 or so distinct CDR3 sequences, about a tenth of them singletons; the top ten hold around 2.5%. This CDR3 region has 14 residues. Germline CDR1 and CDR2: DFQATT and SNEGSKA (reference sequence). Trimming at V came to 5 bases and at J to 11 bases, leaving 9 bases not matched to a gene. This clonotype was recorded at least ten times. Antigen: not known. Sample: PBMCs. The receptor comes from a human donor in good health (CMV status not recorded). Some clones in this sample may be carry-over from other donors' samples. This chain links TRBV20-1 with TRBJ1-4; TRBD1 agrees at 12 bases. The CDR3 loop reads CSALTGQGARKLFF. CDR3 DNA: TGCAGTGCTTTAACGGGACAGGGGGCGCGGAAACTGTTTTTT.